This T cell receptor (beta chain) comes out of a study of T cell repertoires in aging, cancer and after chemotherapy. Study conclusions and caveats: Loss of evenness, beyond lost richness, contributed to age-related TCR diversity decline in cancer patients. Across the chemotherapy interval, each cancer cohort showed higher median generation probability, suggesting thymic rebound.

A mixed TRB-A/B primer pool amplified rearranged TRB by multiplex touch-down PCR. TCRdb redid the calling of the multiplex PCR reads with MiXCR, one entry per CDR3 protein. The profile shows about 2,200 distinct CDR3 sequences, about 33% of them singletons. This clonotype is labeled as medium-sized. The antigen is not known. Amplification of TCR beta used genomic DNA extracted from peripheral blood. CDR1 and CDR2 from the germline V gene are SEHNR and FQNEAQ (reference sequence). The CDR3 contains 14 residues. J was trimmed by 8 bases and V by 1 base; bases with no gene match: 7. This TCR was recovered from a human donor with a solid tumor. The chain couples TRBV7-9 to TRBJ1-1; 7 bases match TRBD1. The sample taken for sequencing was blood. CDR3 in DNA: TGTGCCAGCAGCTTAGTCCAAGGGGGCGGCGAAGCTTTCTTT. Its translation is CASSLVQGGGEAFF.